The clone carrying this T cell receptor (beta chain) showed up just a few times. Its specificity is not known. This specimen comes from a study of post-analysis software for immune sequencing data. Study-level information: Progressive-relapsing, secondary progressive and relapsing-remitting multiple sclerosis were among the disease courses included. General study points: TRBV5-6, TRBV5-1 and TRBV20-1 were among a few TRBV segments more frequent in patients than controls.

Unique molecular identifiers had been added to the TCR beta cDNA libraries. A few hundred thousand cDNA molecules came from approximately 1 to 10 million T cells. Each CDR3 protein is one row after TCRdb ran MiXCR on the PCR reads. The table lists about 540,000 distinct CDR3 sequences, approximately 34% of them singletons. The CDR3 contains 19 residues. Germline V gene lookup returns CDR1 DFQATT and CDR2 SNEGSKA (reference sequence). J lost 7 bases, V lost 2 bases, and 16 bases had no gene match. What was sequenced was blood. The V gene is TRBV20-1, the J gene TRBJ2-3; 15 positions agree with TRBD2. This sequence was found in a girl aged 2-17 years with multiple sclerosis. This CDR3 reads CSARSLPGLAGGWSNTQYF. The CDR3 DNA is TGCAGTGCTAGATCCCTTCCGGGACTAGCGGGGGGCTGGAGTAATACGCAGTATTTT.